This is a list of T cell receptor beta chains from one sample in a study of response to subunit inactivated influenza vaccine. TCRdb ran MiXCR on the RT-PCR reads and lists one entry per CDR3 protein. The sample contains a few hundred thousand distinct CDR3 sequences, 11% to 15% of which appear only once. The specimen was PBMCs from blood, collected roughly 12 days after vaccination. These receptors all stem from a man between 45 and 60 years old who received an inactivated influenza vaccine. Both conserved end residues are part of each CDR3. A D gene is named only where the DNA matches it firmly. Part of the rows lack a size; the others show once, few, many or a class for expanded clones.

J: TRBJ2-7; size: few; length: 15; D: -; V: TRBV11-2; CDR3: CASSLGAGETYEQYF; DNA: TGTGCCAGCAGCTTAGGGGCAGGTGAAACGTACGAGCAGTACTTC
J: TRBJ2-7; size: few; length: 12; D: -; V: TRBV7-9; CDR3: CASSKDHYEQYF; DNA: TGTGCCAGCAGCAAGGACCACTACGAGCAGTACTTC
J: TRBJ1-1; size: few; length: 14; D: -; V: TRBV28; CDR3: CASISGGANTEAFF; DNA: TGTGCCAGCATCTCGGGGGGGGCGAACACTGAAGCTTTCTTT
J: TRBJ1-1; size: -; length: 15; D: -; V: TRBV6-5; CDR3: CASSYSRVGNTEAFF; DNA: TGTGCCAGCAGTTACAGCAGGGTTGGGAACACTGAAGCTTTCTTT
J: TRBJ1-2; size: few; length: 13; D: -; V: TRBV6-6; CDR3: CASKASRGYGYTF; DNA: TGTGCCAGCAAGGCATCTCGGGGCTATGGCTACACCTTC
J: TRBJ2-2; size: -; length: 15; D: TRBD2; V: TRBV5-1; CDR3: CASSVQREATGELFF; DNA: TGCGCCAGCAGCGTTCAGCGGGAGGCGACCGGGGAGCTGTTTTTT
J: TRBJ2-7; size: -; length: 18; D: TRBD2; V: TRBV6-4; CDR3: CASSDPCCPSSGSYEQYF; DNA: TGTGCCAGCAGTGACCCCTGTTGTCCCAGTAGCGGGAGTTACGAGCAGTACTTC
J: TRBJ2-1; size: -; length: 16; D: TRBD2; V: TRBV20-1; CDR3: CSAPGPGLAGRGAQFF; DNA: TGCAGTGCACCCGGTCCCGGACTAGCGGGGCGAGGAGCGCAGTTCTTC
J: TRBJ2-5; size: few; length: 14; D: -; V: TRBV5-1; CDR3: CASSFYRLQETQYF; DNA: TGCGCCAGCAGCTTTTACAGATTACAAGAGACCCAGTACTTC
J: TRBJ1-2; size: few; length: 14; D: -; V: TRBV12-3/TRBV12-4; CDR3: CASSLGGGPDGYTF; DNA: TGTGCCAGCAGTTTAGGAGGTGGGCCCGACGGCTACACCTTC
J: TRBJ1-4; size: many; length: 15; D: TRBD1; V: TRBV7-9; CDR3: CASSFHGTGKEKLFF; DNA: TGTGCCAGCAGCTTTCATGGGACAGGGAAAGAAAAACTGTTTTTT
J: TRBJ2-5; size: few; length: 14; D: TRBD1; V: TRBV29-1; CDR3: CSVAGTGQSETQYF; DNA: TGCAGCGTTGCCGGGACAGGCCAATCGGAGACCCAGTACTTC
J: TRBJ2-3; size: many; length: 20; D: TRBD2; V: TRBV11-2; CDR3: CASSSEFGTSGLYSTDTQYF; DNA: TGTGCCAGCAGCTCCGAGTTCGGGACTAGCGGCTTATATAGCACAGATACGCAGTATTTT
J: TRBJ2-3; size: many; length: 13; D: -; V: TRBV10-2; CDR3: CASRFGGTDTQYF; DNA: TGCGCCAGCCGGTTTGGGGGCACAGATACGCAGTATTTT
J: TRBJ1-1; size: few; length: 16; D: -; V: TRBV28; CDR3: CASSLGQGSGYTEAFF; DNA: TGTGCCAGCAGTTTAGGGCAGGGGAGTGGGTACACTGAAGCTTTCTTT
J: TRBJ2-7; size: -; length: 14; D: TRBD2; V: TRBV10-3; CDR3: CAISTSVSSYEQYF; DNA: TGTGCCATCAGTACTAGCGTCAGCTCCTACGAGCAGTACTTC
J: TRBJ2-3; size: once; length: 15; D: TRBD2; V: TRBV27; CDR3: CASSLTPRGGDTQYF; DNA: TGTGCCAGCAGTCTTACCCCGCGGGGGGGAGATACGCAGTATTTT
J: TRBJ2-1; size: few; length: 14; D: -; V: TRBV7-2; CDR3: CASSAPGHYNEQFF; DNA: TGTGCCAGCAGCGCACCGGGACACTACAATGAGCAGTTCTTC
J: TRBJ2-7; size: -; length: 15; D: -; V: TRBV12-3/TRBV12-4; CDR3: CASSFSSVTSYEQYF; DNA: TGTGCCAGCAGTTTTTCGAGCGTAACCTCCTACGAGCAGTACTTC
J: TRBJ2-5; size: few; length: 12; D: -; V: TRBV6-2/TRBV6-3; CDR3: CASSPGDETQYF; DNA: TGTGCCAGCAGCCCCGGGGATGAGACCCAGTACTTC
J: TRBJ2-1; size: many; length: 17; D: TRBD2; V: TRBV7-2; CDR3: CASRRLSGRVTYNEQFF; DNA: TGTGCCAGCAGACGTCTTAGCGGGAGGGTTACCTACAATGAGCAGTTCTTC
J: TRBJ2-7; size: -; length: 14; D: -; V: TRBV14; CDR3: CASSPLVGSYEQYF; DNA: TGTGCCAGCAGCCCCTTGGTAGGGTCCTACGAGCAGTACTTC
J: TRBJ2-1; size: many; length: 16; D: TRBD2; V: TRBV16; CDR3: CASSQWLAGVSSEQFF; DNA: TGTGCCAGCAGCCAATGGCTAGCGGGGGTTTCGAGTGAGCAGTTCTTC
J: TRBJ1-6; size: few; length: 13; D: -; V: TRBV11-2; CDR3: CASSFTGNSPLHF; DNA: TGTGCCAGCAGCTTTACAGGGAATTCACCCCTCCACTTT
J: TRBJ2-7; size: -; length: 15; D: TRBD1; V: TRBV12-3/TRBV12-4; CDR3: CASGRQGATVDEQYF; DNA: TGTGCCAGCGGGCGTCAGGGGGCGACAGTCGACGAGCAGTACTTC
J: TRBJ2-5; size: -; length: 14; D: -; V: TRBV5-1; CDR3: CASSEGTHGKTQYF; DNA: TGCGCCAGCTCCGAGGGGACGCACGGAAAGACCCAGTACTTC
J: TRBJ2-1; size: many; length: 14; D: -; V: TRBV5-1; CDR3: CARNLAELYNEQFF; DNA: TGCGCCCGTAACTTAGCGGAGCTGTACAATGAGCAGTTCTTC
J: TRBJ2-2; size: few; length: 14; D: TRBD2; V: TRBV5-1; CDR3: CASKAGSNTGELFF; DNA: TGCGCCAGCAAAGCGGGGTCTAACACCGGGGAGCTGTTTTTT
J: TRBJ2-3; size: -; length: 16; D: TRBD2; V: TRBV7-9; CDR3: CASSFYLSGASVTQYF; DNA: TGTGCCAGCAGCTTCTATTTAAGCGGGGCCTCAGTTACGCAGTATTTT
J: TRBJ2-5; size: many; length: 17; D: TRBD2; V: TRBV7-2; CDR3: CASSWGTSGGFQETQYF; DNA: TGTGCCAGCAGCTGGGGAACTAGCGGGGGATTTCAAGAGACCCAGTACTTC
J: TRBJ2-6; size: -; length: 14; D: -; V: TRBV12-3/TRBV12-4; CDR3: CASSFFTGANVLTF; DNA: TGTGCCAGCAGTTTTTTTACTGGGGCCAACGTCCTGACTTTC
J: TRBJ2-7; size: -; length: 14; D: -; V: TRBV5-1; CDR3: CASSNTDGIYEQYF; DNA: TGCGCCAGCAGCAACACTGACGGTATCTACGAGCAGTACTTC
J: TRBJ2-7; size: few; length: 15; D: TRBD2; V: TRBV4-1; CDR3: CASSQGPAGDYEQYF; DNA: TGCGCCAGCAGCCAAGGTCCAGCGGGAGACTACGAGCAGTACTTC
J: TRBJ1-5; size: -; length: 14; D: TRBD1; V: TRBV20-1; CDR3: CSAADRVGNQPQHF; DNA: TGCAGTGCTGCCGACAGGGTGGGCAATCAGCCCCAGCATTTT
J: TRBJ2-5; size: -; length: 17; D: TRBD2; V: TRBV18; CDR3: CASSPRVERGLRETQYF; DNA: TGTGCCAGCTCACCACGGGTAGAGCGGGGGCTGAGAGAGACCCAGTACTTC
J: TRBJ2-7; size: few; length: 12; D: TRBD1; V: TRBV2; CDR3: CASMQGAEEQYF; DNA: TGTGCCAGCATGCAGGGGGCTGAGGAGCAGTACTTC
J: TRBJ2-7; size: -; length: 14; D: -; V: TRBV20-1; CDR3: CSARGPGPSYEQYF; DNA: TGCAGTGCTAGGGGACCGGGACCAAGCTACGAGCAGTACTTC
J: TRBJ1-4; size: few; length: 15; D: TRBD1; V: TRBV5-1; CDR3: CASSRGTGGGEKLFF; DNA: TGCGCCAGCAGCCGGGGGACAGGGGGCGGTGAAAAACTGTTTTTT
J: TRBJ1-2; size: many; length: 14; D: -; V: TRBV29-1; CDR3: CSVEDLGRTAGYTF; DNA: TGCAGCGTTGAAGATCTAGGCCGGACGGCTGGCTACACCTTC
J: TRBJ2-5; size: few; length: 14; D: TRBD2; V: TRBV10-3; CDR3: CAIKRAGVEETQYF; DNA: TGTGCCATCAAGCGGGCGGGAGTAGAAGAGACCCAGTACTTC
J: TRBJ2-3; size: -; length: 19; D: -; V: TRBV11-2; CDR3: CASRSIRETKQTSTDTQYF; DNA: TGTGCCAGCAGGTCCATAAGGGAGACGAAACAAACTAGCACAGATACGCAGTATTTT
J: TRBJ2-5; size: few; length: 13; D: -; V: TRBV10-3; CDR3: CAISGTEGETQYF; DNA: TGTGCCATCAGCGGGACGGAAGGAGAGACCCAGTACTTC
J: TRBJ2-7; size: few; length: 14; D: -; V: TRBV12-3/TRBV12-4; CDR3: CASSLLVASYEQYF; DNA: TGTGCCAGCAGTTTACTGGTAGCGTCATACGAGCAGTACTTC
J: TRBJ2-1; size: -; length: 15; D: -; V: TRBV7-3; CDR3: CASSLFPMSSGEQFF; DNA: TGTGCCAGCAGCTTATTTCCTATGTCTAGTGGTGAGCAGTTCTTC
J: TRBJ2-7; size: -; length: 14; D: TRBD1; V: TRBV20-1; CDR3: CSARDEQGTYEQYF; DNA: TGCAGTGCTAGAGATGAACAGGGGACCTACGAGCAGTACTTC
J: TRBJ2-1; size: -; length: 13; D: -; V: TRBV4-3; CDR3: CASGRDTDNEQFF; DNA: TGCGCCAGCGGGAGGGACACGGACAATGAGCAGTTCTTC
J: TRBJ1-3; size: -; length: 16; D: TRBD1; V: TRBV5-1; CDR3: CASSVGTGGSGNTIYF; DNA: TGCGCCAGCAGCGTAGGGACAGGGGGATCTGGAAACACCATATATTTT
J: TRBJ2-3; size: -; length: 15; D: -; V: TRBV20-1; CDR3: CSAAGDGGDPDTQYF; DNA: TGCAGTGCCGCAGGGGATGGGGGAGATCCAGATACGCAGTATTTT
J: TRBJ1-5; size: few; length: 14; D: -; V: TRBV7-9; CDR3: CASSLTAPNQPQHF; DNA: TGTGCCAGCAGCTTGACGGCCCCTAATCAGCCCCAGCATTTT
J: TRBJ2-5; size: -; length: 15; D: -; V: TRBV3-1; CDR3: CASSQDLATQETQYF; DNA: TGTGCCAGCAGCCAAGATTTGGCTACCCAAGAGACCCAGTACTTC
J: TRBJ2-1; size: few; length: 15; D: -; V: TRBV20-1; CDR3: CSARDGGGPYNEQFF; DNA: TGCAGTGCTAGAGATGGGGGGGGGCCCTACAATGAGCAGTTCTTC
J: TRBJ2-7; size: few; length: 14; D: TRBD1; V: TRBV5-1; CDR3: CASSLGDRFREQYF; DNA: TGCGCCAGCAGCTTGGGGGACAGGTTCCGCGAGCAGTACTTC
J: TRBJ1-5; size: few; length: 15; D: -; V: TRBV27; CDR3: CASSSQQGVNQPQHF; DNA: TGTGCCAGCAGTTCTCAACAGGGTGTCAATCAGCCCCAGCATTTT
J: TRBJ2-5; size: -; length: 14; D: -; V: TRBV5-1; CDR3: CASSLGTMQETQYF; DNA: TGCGCCAGCAGCTTGGGCACCATGCAAGAGACCCAGTACTTC
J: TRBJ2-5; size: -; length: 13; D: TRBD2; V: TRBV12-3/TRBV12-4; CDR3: CASSPGLEETQYF; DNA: TGTGCCAGCAGTCCAGGACTAGAAGAGACCCAGTACTTC
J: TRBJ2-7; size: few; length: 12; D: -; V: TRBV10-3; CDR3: CAISEPDRGQYF; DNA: TGTGCCATCAGTGAGCCGGACCGGGGGCAGTACTTC
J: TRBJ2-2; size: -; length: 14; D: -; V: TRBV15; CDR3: CATSRDLKNGELFF; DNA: TGTGCCACCAGCAGAGATCTTAAGAACGGGGAGCTGTTTTTT
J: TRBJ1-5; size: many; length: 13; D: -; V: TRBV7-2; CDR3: CASSQEGNQPQHF; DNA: TGTGCCAGCAGCCAAGAGGGGAATCAGCCCCAGCATTTT
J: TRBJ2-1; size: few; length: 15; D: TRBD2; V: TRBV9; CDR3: CASSVSGRDLNEQFF; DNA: TGTGCCAGCAGCGTTAGCGGGAGGGACTTGAATGAGCAGTTCTTC